Below, one T cell receptor (beta chain) is given with its context. The target antigen is unknown. The sequenced fragment ends 3 residues before the CDR3 boundary, so the rest is inferred from the germline J gene. The table came from immunoSEQ multiplex PCR; TCRdb's copy has only in-frame clones and leaves some out. Observed in the sample are some 45,000 clones, none of them singletons. These data originate in a study of T cell clonality in common variable immunodeficiency. General study findings and limits: Authors noted CVID clonality's cause needs subpopulation repertoire sequencing. In common variable immunodeficiency, TCR beta chains reportedly carried fewer deletions and N-nucleotide insertions. Repertoire-complication correlations in CVID were limited by patient heterogeneity.

Each donor provided about 5 to 8.5 ml of heparinized whole blood. The CDR3 loop spans 13 amino acids. The germline gives CDR1 SGHVS, CDR2 FNYEAQ. This TCR came from a person aged 18 to 70 in good health. The V call is TRBV7-6, the J call TRBJ1-2; no firm D call. The sample comprised peripheral blood mononuclear cells. The CDR3 loop is CASSIQGTDTYTF. CDR3 DNA, as far as it was read: TGTGCCAGCAGCATTCAAGGCACAGATACC. The full variable domain, rest sourced from reference TRBV7-6 and TRBJ1-2, is GAGVSQSPRYKVTKRGQDVALRCDPISGHVSLYWYRQALGQGPEFLTYFNYEAQQDKSGLPNDRFSAERPEGSISTLTIQRTEQRDSAMYRCASSIQGTDTYTFGSGTRLTVV.